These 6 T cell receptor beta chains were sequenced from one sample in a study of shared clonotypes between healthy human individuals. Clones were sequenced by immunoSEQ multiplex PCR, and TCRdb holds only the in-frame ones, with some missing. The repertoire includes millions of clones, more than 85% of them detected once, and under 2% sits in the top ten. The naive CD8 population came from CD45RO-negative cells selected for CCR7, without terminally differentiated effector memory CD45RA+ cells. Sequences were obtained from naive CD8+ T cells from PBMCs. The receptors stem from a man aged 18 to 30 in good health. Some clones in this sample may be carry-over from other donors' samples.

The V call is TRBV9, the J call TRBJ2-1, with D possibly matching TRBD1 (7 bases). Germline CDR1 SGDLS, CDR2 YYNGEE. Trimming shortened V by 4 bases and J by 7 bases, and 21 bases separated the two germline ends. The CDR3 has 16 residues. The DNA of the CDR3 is TGTGCCAGCAGCCAGGGGGGTGTTTCCCCTCATAATGAGCAGTTCTTC. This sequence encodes CASSQGGVSPHNEQFF.

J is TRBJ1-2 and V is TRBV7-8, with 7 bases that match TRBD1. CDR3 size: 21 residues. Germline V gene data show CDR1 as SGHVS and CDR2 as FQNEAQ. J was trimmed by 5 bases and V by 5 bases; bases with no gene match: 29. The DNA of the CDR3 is TGTGCCAGCAGCACGGGGACAGATCTTAAAGTCTCGGGACTGGTAGGGTATGGCTACACCTTC. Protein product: CASSTGTDLKVSGLVGYGYTF.

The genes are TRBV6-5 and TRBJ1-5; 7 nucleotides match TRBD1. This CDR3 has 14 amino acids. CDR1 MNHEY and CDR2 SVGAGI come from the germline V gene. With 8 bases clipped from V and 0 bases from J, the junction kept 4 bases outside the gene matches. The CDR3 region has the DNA TGTGCCAGCGGAGACAGGGATAGCAATCAGCCCCAGCATTTT. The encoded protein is CASGDRDSNQPQHF.

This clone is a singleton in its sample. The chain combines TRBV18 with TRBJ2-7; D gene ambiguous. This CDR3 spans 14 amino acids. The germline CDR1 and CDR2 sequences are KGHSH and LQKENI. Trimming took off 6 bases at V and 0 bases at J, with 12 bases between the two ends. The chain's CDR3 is CASSLGGSSYEQYF. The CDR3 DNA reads TGTGCCAGCTCCCTCGGTGGAAGCTCCTACGAGCAGTACTTC.

This CDR3 reads CSAKPGGYTF. For the CDR3, the DNA is TGCAGTGCTAAGCCAGGTGGCTACACCTTC. The rearrangement uses TRBV20-1 and TRBJ1-2, with D unclear. Germline V gene sequence: CDR1 DFQATT, CDR2 SNEGSKA (reference sequence). The germline V and J ends were trimmed by 4 bases and 7 bases, with 7 bases remaining between them. This CDR3 is 10 amino acids long.

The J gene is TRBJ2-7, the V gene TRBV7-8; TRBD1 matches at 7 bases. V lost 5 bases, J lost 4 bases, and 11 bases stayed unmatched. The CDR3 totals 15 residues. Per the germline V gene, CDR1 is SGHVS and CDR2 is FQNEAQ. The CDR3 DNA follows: TGTGCCAGCAGCGCCTCCGGGACAGTATGGTACGAGCAGTACTTC. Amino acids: CASSASGTVWYEQYF.